This TCR beta chain is from a study of blood T cell repertoires in COVID-19. Study-level information: The United States, Italy and Spain were the sources of the acute and convalescent COVID-19 samples. Sources were T cells, B-cell-depleted T cells, or PBMCs; the material itself was cDNA or gDNA.

Original methodology: Amplification from reference gene primers served as the basis for estimated nucleated cell counts. Sequencing used immunoSEQ multiplex PCR; TCRdb keeps in-frame clones, though not all of them. The V and J calls and clone size come from that table; D and trimming were worked out from the DNA. The repertoire holds under 350,000 clones, with around 86% as singletons. Participants spanned ages roughly 18 to 90 years and resided in over 20 US areas. The sequenced material came from PBMCs or T cells enriched from blood (not recorded which). The sequence derives from a woman between 40 and 50 years old with acute COVID-19.

CDR3 in DNA: TGTGCCAGCAGCCACTACCGGGACAGCGCTGATGGCTACACCTTC. Translated: CASSHYRDSADGYTF. The V call is TRBV21-1, the J call TRBJ1-2; no check of the table's D call, TRBD1, against the DNA was made. TRBV21-1 is a documented pseudogene. The CDR3 runs 15 residues.